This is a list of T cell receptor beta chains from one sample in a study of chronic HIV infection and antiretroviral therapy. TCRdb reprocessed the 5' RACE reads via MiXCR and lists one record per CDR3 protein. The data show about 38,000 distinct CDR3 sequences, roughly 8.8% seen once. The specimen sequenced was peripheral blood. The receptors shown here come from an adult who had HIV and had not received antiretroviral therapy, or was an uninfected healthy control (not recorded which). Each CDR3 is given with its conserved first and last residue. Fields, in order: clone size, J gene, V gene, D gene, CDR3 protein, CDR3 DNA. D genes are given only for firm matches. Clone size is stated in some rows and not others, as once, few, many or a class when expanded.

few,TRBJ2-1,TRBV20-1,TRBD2,CSAKLADDYNEQFF,TGCAGTGCTAAACTAGCGGACGACTACAATGAGCAGTTCTTC
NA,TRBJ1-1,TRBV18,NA,CASSPPNGNTEAFF,TGTGCCAGCTCACCACCGAACGGAAACACTGAAGCTTTCTTT
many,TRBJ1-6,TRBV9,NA,CASSVGQGNSPLHF,TGTGCCAGCAGCGTAGGGCAGGGAAATTCACCCCTCCACTTT
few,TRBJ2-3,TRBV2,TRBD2,CASSGDYKDTQYF,TGTGCCAGCAGTGGGGACTACAAAGATACGCAGTATTTT
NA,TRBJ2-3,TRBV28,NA,CASSLREWFTDTQYF,TGTGCCAGCAGTTTAAGGGAGTGGTTCACAGATACGCAGTATTTT
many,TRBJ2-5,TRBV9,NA,CASSVWPQETQYF,TGTGCCAGCAGCGTTTGGCCCCAAGAGACCCAGTACTTC
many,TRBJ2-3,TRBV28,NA,CASSLWSGKTDTQYF,TGTGCCAGCAGTTTGTGGTCAGGGAAGACAGATACGCAGTATTTT
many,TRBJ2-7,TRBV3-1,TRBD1,CASSFHPGQGHEQYF,TGTGCCAGCAGTTTTCATCCGGGACAGGGCCACGAGCAGTACTTC
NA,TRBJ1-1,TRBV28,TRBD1,CASRPGGSNTEAFF,TGTGCCAGCAGACCAGGGGGCTCTAACACTGAAGCTTTCTTT
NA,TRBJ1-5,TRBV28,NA,CASSPDTYSNQPQHF,TGTGCCAGCAGTCCGGACACGTATAGCAATCAGCCCCAGCATTTT
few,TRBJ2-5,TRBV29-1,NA,CSVDLANQETQYF,TGCAGCGTGGACCTAGCGAATCAAGAGACCCAGTACTTC
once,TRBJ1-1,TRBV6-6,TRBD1,CTSRQGQRNTEAFF,TGTACCAGCAGACAGGGACAGAGGAACACTGAAGCTTTCTTT
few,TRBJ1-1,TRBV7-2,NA,CASSDGKDSKDTEAFF,TGTGCCAGCAGCGATGGGAAGGACAGCAAGGACACTGAAGCTTTCTTT
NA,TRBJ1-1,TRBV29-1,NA,CSGRGQLNTEAFF,TGCAGCGGCAGAGGTCAGTTGAACACTGAAGCTTTCTTT
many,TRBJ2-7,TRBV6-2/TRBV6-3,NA,CASSSWSGSNEQYF,TGTGCCAGCAGTTCTTGGTCAGGGAGCAACGAGCAGTACTTC
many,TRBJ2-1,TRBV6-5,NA,CASSPTANSYNEQFF,TGTGCCAGCAGCCCTACAGCAAACTCCTACAATGAGCAGTTCTTC